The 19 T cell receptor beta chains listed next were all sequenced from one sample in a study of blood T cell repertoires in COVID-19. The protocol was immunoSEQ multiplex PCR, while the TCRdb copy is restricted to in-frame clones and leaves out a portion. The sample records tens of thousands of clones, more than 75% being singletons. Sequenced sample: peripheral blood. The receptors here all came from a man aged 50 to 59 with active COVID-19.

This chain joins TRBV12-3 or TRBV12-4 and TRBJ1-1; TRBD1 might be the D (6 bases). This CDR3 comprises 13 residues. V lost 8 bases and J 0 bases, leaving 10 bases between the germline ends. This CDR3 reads CASADRLNTEAFF. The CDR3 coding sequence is TGTGCCAGCGCGGACAGATTGAACACTGAAGCTTTCTTT.

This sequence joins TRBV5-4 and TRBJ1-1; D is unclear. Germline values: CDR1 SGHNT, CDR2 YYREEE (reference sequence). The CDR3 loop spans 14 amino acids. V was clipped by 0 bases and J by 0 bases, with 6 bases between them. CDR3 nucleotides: TGTGCCAGCAGCTTGGAGAACATGAACACTGAAGCTTTCTTT. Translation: CASSLENMNTEAFF.

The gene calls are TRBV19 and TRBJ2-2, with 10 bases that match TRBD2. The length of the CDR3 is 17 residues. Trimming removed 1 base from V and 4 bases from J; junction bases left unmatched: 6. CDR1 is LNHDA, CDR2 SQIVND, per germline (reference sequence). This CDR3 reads CASSIVLAGALTGELFF. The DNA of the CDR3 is TGTGCCAGTAGTATAGTGCTAGCGGGGGCCCTCACCGGGGAGCTGTTTTTT.

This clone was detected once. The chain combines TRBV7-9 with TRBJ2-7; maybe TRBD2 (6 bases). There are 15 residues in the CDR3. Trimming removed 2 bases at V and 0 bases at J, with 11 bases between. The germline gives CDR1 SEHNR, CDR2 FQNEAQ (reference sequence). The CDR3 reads CASSLTGDISYEQYF. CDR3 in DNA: TGTGCCAGCAGCTTAACGGGGGATATCTCCTACGAGCAGTACTTC.

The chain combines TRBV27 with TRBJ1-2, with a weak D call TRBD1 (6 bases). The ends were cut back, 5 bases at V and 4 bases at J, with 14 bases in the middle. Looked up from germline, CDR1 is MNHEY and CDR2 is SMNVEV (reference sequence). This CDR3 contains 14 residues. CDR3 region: CASSPRTDAYGYTF. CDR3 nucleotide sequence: TGTGCCAGCAGTCCCAGGACAGATGCCTATGGCTACACCTTC.

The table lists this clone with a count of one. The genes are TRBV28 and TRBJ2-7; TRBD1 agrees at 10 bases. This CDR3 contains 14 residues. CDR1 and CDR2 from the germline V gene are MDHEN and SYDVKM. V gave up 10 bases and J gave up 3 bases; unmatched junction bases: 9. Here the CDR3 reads CAIRHRDRGYEQYF. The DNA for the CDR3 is TGTGCCATCCGACACCGGGACAGGGGCTACGAGCAGTACTTC. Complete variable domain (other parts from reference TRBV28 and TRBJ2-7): DVKVTQSSRYLVKRTGEKVFLECVQDMDHENMFWYRQDPGLGLRLIYFSYDVKMKEKGDIPEGYSVSREKKERFSLILESASTNQTSMYLCAIRHRDRGYEQYFGPGTRLTVT.

CDR3 loop: CASSFNRGIGYTF. In DNA form, the CDR3 reads TGTGCCAGCAGCTTTAATAGGGGTATAGGCTACACCTTC. The chain has TRBV5-6 and TRBJ1-2; tentative D call: TRBD1 (5 bases). Germline values: CDR1 SGHDT, CDR2 YYEEEE. The V end lost 2 bases, the J end lost 8 bases, and 13 bases lay between the germline ends. The CDR3 covers 13 residues.

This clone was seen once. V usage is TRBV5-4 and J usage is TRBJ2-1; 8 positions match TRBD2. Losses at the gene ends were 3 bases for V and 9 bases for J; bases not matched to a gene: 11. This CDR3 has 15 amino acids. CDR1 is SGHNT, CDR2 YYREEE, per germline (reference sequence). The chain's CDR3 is CASSSRAGRASEQFF. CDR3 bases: TGTGCCAGCAGCTCGCGAGCCGGGAGGGCCAGTGAGCAGTTCTTC.

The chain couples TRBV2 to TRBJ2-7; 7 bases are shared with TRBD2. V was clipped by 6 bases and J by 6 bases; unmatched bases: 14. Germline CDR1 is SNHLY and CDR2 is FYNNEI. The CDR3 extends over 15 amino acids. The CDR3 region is CASRVGLESRGEQYF. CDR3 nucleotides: TGTGCCAGCAGGGTAGGACTAGAATCGCGGGGCGAGCAGTACTTC.

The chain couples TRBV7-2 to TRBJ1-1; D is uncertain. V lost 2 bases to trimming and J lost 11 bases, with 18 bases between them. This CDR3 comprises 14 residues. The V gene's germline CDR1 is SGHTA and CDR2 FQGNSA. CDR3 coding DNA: TGTGCCAGCAGCTTATTAACGCGGGTGGTTGGGGCTTTCTTT. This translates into CASSLLTRVVGAFF.

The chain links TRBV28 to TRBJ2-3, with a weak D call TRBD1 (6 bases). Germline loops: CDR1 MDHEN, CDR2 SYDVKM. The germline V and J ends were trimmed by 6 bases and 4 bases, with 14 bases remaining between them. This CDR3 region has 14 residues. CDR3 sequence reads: CASRYIQGADTQYF. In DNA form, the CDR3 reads TGTGCCAGCAGATACATACAGGGAGCAGATACGCAGTATTTT.

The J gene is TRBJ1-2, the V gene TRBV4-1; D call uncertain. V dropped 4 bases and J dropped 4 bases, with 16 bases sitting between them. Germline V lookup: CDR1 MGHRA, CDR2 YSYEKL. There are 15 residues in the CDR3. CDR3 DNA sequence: TGCGCCAGCAGCCGAGACCGGGAGAAGACCTATGGCTACACCTTC. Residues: CASSRDREKTYGYTF.

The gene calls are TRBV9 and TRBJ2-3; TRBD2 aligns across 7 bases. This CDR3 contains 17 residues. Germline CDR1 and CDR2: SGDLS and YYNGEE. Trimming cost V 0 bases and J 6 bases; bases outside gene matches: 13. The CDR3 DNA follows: TGTGCCAGCAGCGTAGTGGCTAGCGGAGCCCGAATGGATACGCAGTATTTT. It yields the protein CASSVVASGARMDTQYF.

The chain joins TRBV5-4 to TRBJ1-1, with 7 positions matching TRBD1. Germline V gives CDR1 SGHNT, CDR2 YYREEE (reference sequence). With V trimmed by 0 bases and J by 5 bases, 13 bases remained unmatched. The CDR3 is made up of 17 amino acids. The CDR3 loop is CASSLGSAGGFSTEAFF. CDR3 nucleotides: TGTGCCAGCAGCTTGGGCTCCGCAGGGGGGTTTTCGACTGAAGCTTTCTTT.

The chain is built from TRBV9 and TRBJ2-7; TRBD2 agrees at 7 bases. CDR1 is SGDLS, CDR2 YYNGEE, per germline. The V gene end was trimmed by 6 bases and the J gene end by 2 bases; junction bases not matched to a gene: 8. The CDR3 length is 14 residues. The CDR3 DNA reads TGTGCCAGCAACGAAGCGGGGACCCCCTACGAGCAGTACTTC. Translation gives CASNEAGTPYEQYF.

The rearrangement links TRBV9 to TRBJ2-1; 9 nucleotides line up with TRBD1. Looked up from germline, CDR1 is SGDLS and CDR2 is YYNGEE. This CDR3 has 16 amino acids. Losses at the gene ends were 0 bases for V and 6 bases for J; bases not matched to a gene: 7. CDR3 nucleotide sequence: TGTGCCAGCAGCGTAGAAGAGGGACAGGGCCGCAATGAGCAGTTCTTC. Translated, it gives CASSVEEGQGRNEQFF.

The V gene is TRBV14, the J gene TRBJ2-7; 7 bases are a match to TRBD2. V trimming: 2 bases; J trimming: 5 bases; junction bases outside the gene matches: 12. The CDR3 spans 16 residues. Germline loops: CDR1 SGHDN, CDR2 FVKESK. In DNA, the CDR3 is TGTGCCAGCAGCCAACAAAGGGGACTAAGGAAGAACGAGCAGTACTTC. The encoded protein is CASSQQRGLRKNEQYF.

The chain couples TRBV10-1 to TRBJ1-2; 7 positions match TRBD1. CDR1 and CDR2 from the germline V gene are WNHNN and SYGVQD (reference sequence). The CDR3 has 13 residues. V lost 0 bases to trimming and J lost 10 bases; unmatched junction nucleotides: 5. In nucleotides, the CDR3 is TGCGCCAGCAGTGAGTCGGTAGGGGGCGTCTACACCTTC. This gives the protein CASSESVGGVYTF.

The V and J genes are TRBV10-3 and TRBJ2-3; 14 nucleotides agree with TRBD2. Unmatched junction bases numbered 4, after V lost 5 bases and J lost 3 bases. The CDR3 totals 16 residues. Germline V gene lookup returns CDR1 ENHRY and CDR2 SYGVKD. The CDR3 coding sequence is TGTGCCATCAGTCCGGGACTAGCGGGAGTTACAGATACGCAGTATTTT. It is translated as CAISPGLAGVTDTQYF.